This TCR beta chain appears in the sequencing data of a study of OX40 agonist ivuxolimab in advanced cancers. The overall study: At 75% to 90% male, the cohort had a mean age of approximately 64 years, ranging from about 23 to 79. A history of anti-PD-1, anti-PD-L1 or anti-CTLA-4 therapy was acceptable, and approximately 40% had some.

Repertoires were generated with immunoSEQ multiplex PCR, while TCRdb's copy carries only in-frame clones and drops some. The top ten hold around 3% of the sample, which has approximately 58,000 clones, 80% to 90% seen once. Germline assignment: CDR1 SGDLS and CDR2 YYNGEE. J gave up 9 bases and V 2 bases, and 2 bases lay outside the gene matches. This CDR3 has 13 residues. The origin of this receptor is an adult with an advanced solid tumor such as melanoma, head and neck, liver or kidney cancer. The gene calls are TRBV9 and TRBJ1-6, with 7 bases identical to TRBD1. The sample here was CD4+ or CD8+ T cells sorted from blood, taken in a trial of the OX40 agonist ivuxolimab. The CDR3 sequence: CASSVQGGSPLHF. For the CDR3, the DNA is TGTGCCAGCAGCGTCCAGGGGGGTTCACCCCTCCACTTT.